This entry lists 29 T cell receptor beta chains sequenced from one sample in a study of PD-1 blockade in classical Hodgkin lymphoma. Every patient was affected by relapse after autologous stem cell transplantation, while exposure to brentuximab vedotin was not uniform. Produced via immunoSEQ multiplex PCR; TCRdb's table is partial and in-frame only. The sample lists approximately 17,000 clones; around 80% were seen once. Sequences were derived from peripheral blood mononuclear cells (PBMCs), sampled before the second cycle of nivolumab. The source of these receptors is a human donor with classical Hodgkin lymphoma.

There are a few counts of this clone. This chain connects TRBV5-4 to TRBJ2-7; D might be TRBD1 or TRBD2, each matching 5 bases. The CDR3 runs 13 residues. Trimming removed 4 bases at V and 2 bases at J, with 10 bases between. Germline CDR1 and CDR2: SGHNT and YYREEE (reference sequence). CDR3: CASSRDGTYEQYF. As DNA, the CDR3 is TGTGCCAGCAGCCGGGACGGCACCTACGAGCAGTACTTC.

The CDR3 DNA is TGTGCCAGCAGCTTAGTTGGCGGCACCGGGGAGCTGTTTTTT. As protein: CASSLVGGTGELFF. The chain carries TRBV7-6 and TRBJ2-2; D not certain. This CDR3 has 14 amino acids. CDR1 SGHVS and CDR2 FNYEAQ come from the germline V gene. Between the trimmed V and J ends, which lost 1 base and 4 bases, there was a span of 7 bases. Supplemented by reference TRBV7-6 and TRBJ2-2, the full variable domain reads GAGVSQSPRYKVTKRGQDVALRCDPISGHVSLYWYRQALGQGPEFLTYFNYEAQQDKSGLPNDRFSAERPEGSISTLTIQRTEQRDSAMYRCASSLVGGTGELFFGEGSRLTVL.

Sample share makes this clone medium-sized. This rearrangement joins TRBV6-6 to TRBJ1-6, with 7 bases aligning to TRBD1. Germline V gene sequence: CDR1 MNHNY, CDR2 SVGAGI (reference sequence). This CDR3 has 12 amino acids. The V gene end was trimmed by 5 bases and the J gene end by 12 bases; junction bases not matched to a gene: 4. The CDR3 region is CASSEGAGPLHF. The CDR3, as DNA: TGTGCCAGCAGTGAGGGGGCTGGACCCCTCCACTTT.

The V and J genes are TRBV10-3 and TRBJ1-2, with 8 bases that match TRBD1. The CDR3 covers 15 residues. Per the germline V gene, CDR1 is ENHRY and CDR2 is SYGVKD. With 11 bases clipped from V and 6 bases from J, the junction kept 17 bases outside the gene matches. Here the CDR3 DNA reads TGTGCCTCCTGGACAGGGCGCTCGAGGGGAGATGGCTACACCTTC. Translated, it gives CASWTGRSRGDGYTF.

V gene TRBV18 combines with J gene TRBJ1-3; D is uncertain. Trimming took 6 bases from V and 8 from J, leaving 14 bases between them. The germline CDR1 and CDR2 sequences are KGHSH and LQKENI. The CDR3 is 13 amino acids. The CDR3 spells CASSLATQDTIYF. CDR3 nucleotide sequence: TGTGCCAGCTCCCTCGCCACCCAAGACACCATATATTTT.

The V call is TRBV19, the J call TRBJ1-3; D not certain. Germline CDR1 is LNHDA and CDR2 is SQIVND (reference sequence). This CDR3 region has 13 residues. Trimming removed 6 bases from V and 2 bases from J, with 8 bases in between. CDR3 coding DNA: TGTGCCAGTAGCAATAACCCTGGAAACACCATATATTTT. As protein: CASSNNPGNTIYF.

V is TRBV2 and J is TRBJ2-3, with D possibly being TRBD2 (5 bases). The germline gives CDR1 SNHLY, CDR2 FYNNEI. This CDR3 is built from 15 residues. Trimming removed 3 bases from V and 1 base from J, with 11 bases in between. In DNA, the CDR3 is TGTGCCAGCAGTGAGATGGCGCGGGGCACAGATACGCAGTATTTT. It encodes CASSEMARGTDTQYF.

This sequence joins TRBV7-9 and TRBJ1-4, with D uncertain. CDR1 is SEHNR and CDR2 is FQNEAQ in the germline V gene (reference sequence). This CDR3 spans 16 amino acids. The V gene lost 5 bases and the J gene lost 2 bases, with 15 bases spanning the gap. CDR3 DNA sequence: TGTGCCAGCAGCCAAACCTCCTATGGGACTAATGAAAAACTGTTTTTT. It translates to CASSQTSYGTNEKLFF.

V is TRBV4-2 and J is TRBJ2-7, with TRBD2 matching 7 bases. Per germline, CDR1 LGHNA and CDR2 YNFKEQ. V shed 8 bases and J 7 bases; nucleotides not matched to a gene: 14. The CDR3 runs to 14 residues. CDR3 sequence: CASSPEVRGWEQYF. The CDR3 coding sequence is TGTGCCAGCTCCCCGGAGGTGCGGGGGTGGGAGCAGTACTTC.

The CDR3 sequence is CASSQDRDNEQFF. The CDR3 region has the DNA TGTGCCAGCTCACAAGACAGGGATAATGAGCAGTTCTTC. The V gene is TRBV18, the J gene TRBJ2-1, with 7 bases identical to TRBD1. The CDR3 is made up of 13 amino acids. Per germline, CDR1 KGHSH and CDR2 LQKENI. V gave up 4 bases and J gave up 7 bases; unmatched junction bases: 4. The full variable domain, its missing parts supplied by reference TRBV18 and TRBJ2-1, is NAGVMQNPRHLVRRRGQEARLRCSPMKGHSHVYWYRQLPEEGLKFMVYLQKENIIDESGMPKERFSAEFPKEGPSILRIQQVVRGDSAAYFCASSQDRDNEQFFGPGTRLTVL.

This chain links TRBV5-6 with TRBJ2-7, with a weak D call TRBD2 (6 bases). From germline, CDR1 is SGHDT and CDR2 YYEEEE. The CDR3 sequence is 17 residues long. Trimming removed 2 bases at V and 5 bases at J, with 23 bases between. The CDR3 DNA is TGTGCCAGCAGCTTTTTTTTGCCAATTGGGGGGATCCACGAGCAGTACTTC. Its translation is CASSFFLPIGGIHEQYF.

This clone was seen only once. The chain carries TRBV18 and TRBJ2-1; TRBD1 agrees at 9 bases. V shed 6 bases and J 9 bases; nucleotides not matched to a gene: 15. CDR1 is KGHSH, CDR2 LQKENI, per germline. CDR3 size: 16 residues. The CDR3 reads CASSLQGARGISEQFF. The CDR3, as DNA: TGTGCCAGCTCGCTACAGGGGGCGCGGGGTATCAGTGAGCAGTTCTTC.

The rearrangement uses TRBV19 and TRBJ1-6; D is possibly TRBD1 (5 bases). Between the trimmed V and J ends, which lost 5 bases and 9 bases, there was a span of 11 bases. This CDR3 has 13 residues. Per germline, CDR1 LNHDA and CDR2 SQIVND (reference sequence). The CDR3 is CASSGFQGSPLHF. The CDR3 bases are TGTGCCAGTAGTGGCTTTCAGGGTTCACCCCTCCACTTT. Combining the CDR3 with reference TRBV19 and TRBJ1-6 gives the whole variable domain DGGITQSPKYLFRKEGQNVTLSCEQNLNHDAMYWYRQDPGQGLRLIYYSQIVNDFQKGDIAEGYSVSREKKESFPLTVTSAQKNPTAFYLCASSGFQGSPLHFGNGTRLTVT.

The V gene is TRBV4-2, the J gene TRBJ2-3, with 9 bases fitting TRBD1. The CDR3 length is 16 residues. The V gene end was trimmed by 3 bases and the J gene end by 4 bases; junction bases not matched to a gene: 8. Per the germline V gene, CDR1 is LGHNA and CDR2 is YNFKEQ. CDR3 DNA sequence: TGTGCCAGCAGCCATAAAGGGGACAGGGAGGCAGATACGCAGTATTTT. Protein product: CASSHKGDREADTQYF.

The chain carries TRBV19 and TRBJ2-5; TRBD1 agrees at 9 bases. This CDR3 contains 13 residues. Germline V lookup: CDR1 LNHDA, CDR2 SQIVND (reference sequence). J lost 5 bases, V lost 7 bases, and 5 bases had no gene match. The CDR3 DNA reads as TGTGCCAGTACCACAGGGGGCGGTGAGACCCAGTACTTC. This encodes CASTTGGGETQYF.

Worth noting for this clone: This same CDR3 is encoded by further DNA sequences in the sample. V gene TRBV4-2 combines with J gene TRBJ1-4; 9 nucleotides line up with TRBD1. This CDR3 region has 17 residues. J was trimmed by 4 bases and V by 1 base; bases with no gene match: 7. The germline CDR1 and CDR2 sequences are LGHNA and YNFKEQ. Here the CDR3 DNA reads TGTGCCAGCAGCCAAGGGGGCCCGGGACAGGGTAATGAAAAACTGTTTTTT. Translating it yields CASSQGGPGQGNEKLFF.

The rearrangement joins TRBV5-4 to TRBJ1-3; D gene uncertain. The CDR3 runs 15 residues. V was trimmed by 7 bases and J by 3 bases, leaving 17 bases between them. The V gene's germline CDR1 is SGHNT and CDR2 YYREEE (reference sequence). CDR3 nucleotides: TGTGCCAGCCGCCCCCTCGGAGGAGGTGGAAACACCATATATTTT. As protein: CASRPLGGGGNTIYF.

The chain is built from TRBV30 and TRBJ1-3, with D unresolved. In germline, CDR1 is GTSNPN, CDR2 SVGIG (reference sequence). V dropped 0 bases and J dropped 0 bases, with 6 bases sitting between them. CDR3 size: 14 residues. In DNA form, the CDR3 reads TGTGCCTGGAGTGTGGGCTTCTCTGGAAACACCATATATTTT. The encoded protein is CAWSVGFSGNTIYF.

The rearrangement joins TRBV28 to TRBJ2-1, with D possibly being TRBD1 (6 bases). Germline-derived CDR1 and CDR2 are MDHEN and SYDVKM. With 3 bases removed from V and 4 bases from J, the gap between germline ends came to 13 bases. The CDR3 totals 15 residues. This CDR3 reads CASSFWGRRYNEQFF. CDR3 nucleotide sequence: TGTGCCAGCAGTTTCTGGGGGCGAAGGTACAATGAGCAGTTCTTC.

This rearrangement joins TRBV2 to TRBJ2-7, with D unresolved. Germline CDR1 and CDR2: SNHLY and FYNNEI. The CDR3 length is 11 residues. V was cut by 2 bases and J by 5 bases, with 4 bases left in between. The CDR3 region is CASSELDEQYF. CDR3 DNA: TGTGCCAGCAGTGAACTAGACGAGCAGTACTTC.

The CDR3 nucleotides are TGTGCCAGCAGCTTGTTTGGACGAGAGACCCAGTACTTC. Translating it yields CASSLFGRETQYF. This rearrangement joins TRBV5-6 to TRBJ2-5, with D hard to call. Trimming shortened V by 1 base and J by 4 bases, and 8 bases separated the two germline ends. CDR3 length: 13 amino acids. Germline V CDR1 and CDR2: SGHDT, YYEEEE.

This clone was counted a single time. The chain combines TRBV27 with TRBJ2-5; 7 nucleotides line up with TRBD1. V gave up 3 bases and J gave up 2 bases; unmatched junction bases: 3. The CDR3 covers 14 residues. Germline V lookup: CDR1 MNHEY, CDR2 SMNVEV (reference sequence). The CDR3 DNA reads as TGTGCCAGCAGTTTCACAGGGGCTCAAGAGACCCAGTACTTC. It is translated as CASSFTGAQETQYF.

In this sample, this clone turned up a few times. The chain combines TRBV4-2 with TRBJ2-3; D unresolved. From germline, CDR1 is LGHNA and CDR2 YNFKEQ. Trimming removed 0 bases at V and 2 bases at J, with 9 bases between. The CDR3 contains 15 residues. This CDR3 is CASSQDRRITDTQYF. In DNA form, the CDR3 reads TGTGCCAGCAGCCAAGATAGGCGTATCACAGATACGCAGTATTTT.

The V call is TRBV4-3, the J call TRBJ1-5; D is undetermined. From germline, CDR1 is LGHNA and CDR2 YSLEER. This CDR3 is 14 amino acids long. Trimming removed 0 bases from V and 10 bases from J, with 13 bases in between. DNA of the CDR3: TGCGCCAGCAGCCAAGATTTGGGCAGCCAACCCCAGCATTTT. It encodes CASSQDLGSQPQHF.

This clone has just a few counts. The chain joins TRBV7-9 to TRBJ2-2; 7 bases agree with TRBD2. The CDR3 length is 15 residues. Germline V lookup: CDR1 SEHNR, CDR2 FQNEAQ (reference sequence). The V gene end was trimmed by 6 bases and the J gene end by 3 bases; junction bases not matched to a gene: 7. The DNA of the CDR3 is TGTGCCAGCAGACGGGGGGTGAGCGACACCGGGGAGCTGTTTTTT. Amino acid sequence: CASRRGVSDTGELFF.

The rearrangement joins TRBV14 to TRBJ1-1; TRBD1 is a possible D gene (6 bases). CDR1 and CDR2 from the germline V gene are SGHDN and FVKESK. V lost 2 bases, J lost 1 base, and 17 bases lay in between. The CDR3 runs to 17 residues. This CDR3 reads CASSQKWGGAPNTEAFF. CDR3 coding DNA: TGTGCCAGCAGCCAAAAATGGGGGGGGGCCCCGAACACTGAAGCTTTCTTT.

The J gene is TRBJ2-7, the V gene TRBV7-3; perhaps TRBD1 as D (7 bases). Trimming took off 3 bases at V and 5 bases at J, with 20 bases between the two ends. This CDR3 is 16 amino acids long. In germline, CDR1 is SGHTA, CDR2 FQGTGA. Here the CDR3 reads CASSLTSQGEFDEQYF. In DNA form, the CDR3 reads TGTGCCAGCAGCTTGACTAGTCAGGGGGAATTTGACGAGCAGTACTTC.

J is TRBJ2-1 and V is TRBV5-1; tentatively, D is TRBD1 (5 bases). The CDR3 loop spans 14 amino acids. Germline lookup yields CDR1 SGHRS and CDR2 YFSETQ. Trimming pared 1 base from V and 4 bases from J, leaving 9 bases between. The DNA of the CDR3 is TGCGCCAGCAGCTTGCAAGACAGTTACAATGAGCAGTTCTTC. The encoded protein is CASSLQDSYNEQFF.

This rearrangement joins TRBV15 to TRBJ1-2; tentative D call: TRBD1 (5 bases). Trimming left V 0 bases short and J 4 bases short, with 12 bases between. CDR3 length equals 15 residues. Germline CDR1 and CDR2: LNHNV and YYDKDF (reference sequence). In nucleotides, the CDR3 is TGTGCCACCAGCAGAGATGCAGGGCAGATCTATGGCTACACCTTC. Translating gives CATSRDAGQIYGYTF.